These 18 T cell receptor beta chains were sequenced from one sample in a study of somatic mutations in cytotoxic T cells in rheumatoid arthritis. Profiled with immunoSEQ multiplex PCR; TCRdb holds only in-frame clones, not every one. The repertoire holds approximately 13,000 clones, with around 74% as singletons. Sequences were obtained from CD8+ T cells sorted from blood. These receptors originate from a middle-aged woman in good health.

The rearrangement links TRBV7-8 to TRBJ2-1, with a weak D call TRBD1 (5 bases). V shed 2 bases and J shed 0 bases, with 8 bases lying between them. In germline, CDR1 is SGHVS, CDR2 FQNEAQ. This CDR3 contains 15 residues. The CDR3 loop is CASSLPQGSYNEQFF. The CDR3 DNA reads TGTGCCAGCAGCTTACCCCAGGGCTCCTACAATGAGCAGTTCTTC.

This clone was counted only a few times. The gene calls are TRBV11-2 and TRBJ1-1; 9 bases align to TRBD1. The junction had 12 bases not matched to a gene; V was cut back by 1 base and J by 3 bases. Looked up from germline, CDR1 is SGHAT and CDR2 is FQNNGV. CDR3 length equals 18 residues. This chain's CDR3 is CASSLGGRGGTGYTEAFF. The CDR3, as DNA: TGTGCCAGCAGCTTAGGCGGCCGGGGGGGGACAGGGTACACTGAAGCTTTCTTT. The variable domain in full, with the rest retrieved from reference TRBV11-2 and TRBJ1-1, is EAGVAQSPRYKIIEKRQSVAFWCNPISGHATLYWYQQILGQGPKLLIQFQNNGVVDDSQLPKDRFSAERLKGVDSTLKIQPAKLEDSAVYLCASSLGGRGGTGYTEAFFGQGTRLTVV.

The V gene is TRBV15, the J gene TRBJ2-1; 9 bases line up with TRBD2. Germline CDR1 reads LNHNV; CDR2 reads YYDKDF (reference sequence). The CDR3 is made up of 18 amino acids. The J segment lost 7 bases and the V segment lost 2 bases, leaving 15 bases of the junction unmatched. The CDR3 loop reads CATSRLRLAGARGNEQFF. Here the CDR3 DNA reads TGTGCCACCAGCAGACTTAGATTAGCGGGAGCGAGAGGAAATGAGCAGTTCTTC.

The chain is built from TRBV6-1 and TRBJ1-1, with no clear D. Germline values: CDR1 MNHNS, CDR2 SASEGT. The CDR3 loop spans 15 amino acids. Trimming took off 2 bases at V and 1 base at J, with 11 bases between the two ends. In nucleotides, the CDR3 is TGTGCCAGCAGTGAAACGACCCCCAGGAACACTGAAGCTTTCTTT. Its protein product is CASSETTPRNTEAFF.

Only a few counts were recorded for this clone. The V call is TRBV6-1, the J call TRBJ2-3; TRBD2 matches 11 bases. The CDR3 runs to 14 residues. Germline values: CDR1 MNHNS, CDR2 SASEGT. V shed 9 bases and J 5 bases; nucleotides not matched to a gene: 7. CDR3 sequence reads: CASRSGGAGDTQYF. The CDR3, as DNA: TGTGCCAGTCGTAGCGGGGGGGCCGGAGATACGCAGTATTTT.

The chain joins TRBV10-1 to TRBJ2-3; the match to TRBD1 covers 10 bases. This CDR3 region has 14 residues. Germline CDR1 and CDR2: WNHNN and SYGVQD (reference sequence). Unmatched junction bases numbered 3, after V lost 5 bases and J lost 4 bases. The CDR3 nucleotides read TGCGCCAGCAGTCCGGGACAGGGGCCAGATACGCAGTATTTT. Translation: CASSPGQGPDTQYF.

This clone was seen just once. The rearrangement uses TRBV15 and TRBJ2-1, with D uncertain. Trimming removed 3 bases at V and 2 bases at J, with 11 bases between. This CDR3 region has 15 residues. From germline, CDR1 is LNHNV and CDR2 YYDKDF (reference sequence). The CDR3 DNA reads as TGTGCCACCAGCAGTACTGGCGCAACCTACAATGAGCAGTTCTTC. This gives the protein CATSSTGATYNEQFF. The variable domain in full, with the rest retrieved from reference TRBV15 and TRBJ2-1, is DAMVIQNPRYQVTQFGKPVTLSCSQTLNHNVMYWYQQKSSQAPKLLFHYYDKDFNNEADTPDNFQSRRPNTSFCFLDIRSPGLGDTAMYLCATSSTGATYNEQFFGPGTRLTVL.

This chain joins TRBV25-1 and TRBJ1-2, with 12 bases lining up with TRBD1. V dropped 1 base and J dropped 8; count of bases not matched to a gene: 5. CDR1 and CDR2 (germline): MGHDK, SYGVNS. CDR3 length equals 15 residues. The CDR3 DNA is TGTGCCAGCAGTGAATGGGGACAGGGGGCGAGCGGCTACACCTTC. This gives the protein CASSEWGQGASGYTF.

The chain links TRBV25-1 to TRBJ2-2; no definite D call. This CDR3 region has 13 residues. The V end lost 3 bases, the J end lost 2 bases, and 4 bases lay between the germline ends. CDR1 MGHDK and CDR2 SYGVNS come from the germline V gene. DNA for the CDR3: TGTGCCAGCAGTGAGTTTAACACCGGGGAGCTGTTTTTT. Encoded protein: CASSEFNTGELFF.

The chain joins TRBV30 to TRBJ1-2; a possible D gene is TRBD1 (5 bases). The CDR3 consists of 11 residues. Per the germline V gene, CDR1 is GTSNPN and CDR2 is SVGIG (reference sequence). The germline V and J ends were trimmed by 2 bases and 11 bases, with 12 bases remaining between them. CDR3 DNA: TGTGCCTGGAGTTGGGGCGACGGTTACACCTTC. Amino acids: CAWSWGDGYTF.

The CDR3 region is CASSQDESGGGYGYTF. Written as DNA, the CDR3 is TGTGCCAGCAGCCAAGATGAATCCGGGGGAGGCTATGGCTACACCTTC. The genes are TRBV4-2 and TRBJ1-2; tentative D call: TRBD1 (5 bases). Per the germline V gene, CDR1 is LGHNA and CDR2 is YNFKEQ. The CDR3 has 16 amino acids. V was pared by 0 bases and J by 4 bases, with 15 bases between.

This sequence joins TRBV15 and TRBJ1-1; D remains unclear. Germline CDR1 LNHNV, CDR2 YYDKDF (reference sequence). The V and J ends lost 0 bases and 4 bases respectively, with 12 bases between them. The CDR3 is made up of 15 amino acids. CDR3: CATSRDRRGATEAFF. The CDR3 nucleotides read TGTGCCACCAGCAGAGATCGGCGGGGAGCCACTGAAGCTTTCTTT. Full variable domain (rest looked up from reference TRBV15 and TRBJ1-1): DAMVIQNPRYQVTQFGKPVTLSCSQTLNHNVMYWYQQKSSQAPKLLFHYYDKDFNNEADTPDNFQSRRPNTSFCFLDIRSPGLGDTAMYLCATSRDRRGATEAFFGQGTRLTVV.

The chain has TRBV27 and TRBJ1-1; D is ambiguous. From germline, CDR1 is MNHEY and CDR2 SMNVEV (reference sequence). This CDR3 spans 13 amino acids. V lost 4 bases to trimming and J lost 1 base, with 7 bases between them. CDR3 sequence reads: CASSSGGNTEAFF. The CDR3 DNA reads TGTGCCAGCAGTTCTGGAGGGAACACTGAAGCTTTCTTT.

J is TRBJ2-5 and V is TRBV29-1; 8 positions agree with TRBD2. Looked up from germline, CDR1 is SQVTM and CDR2 is ANQGSEA. This CDR3 contains 14 residues. Trimming took 3 bases from V and 5 from J; bases not matched to a gene: 8. CDR3 sequence reads: CSVDPGGTLETQYF. The CDR3 DNA is TGCAGCGTTGATCCGGGAGGGACTTTGGAGACCCAGTACTTC. Full variable domain (rest looked up from reference TRBV29-1 and TRBJ2-5): SAVISQKPSRDICQRGTSLTIQCQVDSQVTMMFWYRQQPGQSLTLIATANQGSEATYESGFVIDKFPISRPNLTFSTLTVSNMSPEDSSIYLCSVDPGGTLETQYFGPGTRLLVL.

V is TRBV4-3 and J is TRBJ2-7, with a weak D call TRBD2 (5 bases). V was trimmed by 0 bases and J by 7 bases, leaving 10 bases between them. CDR1 and CDR2 (germline): LGHNA, YSLEER. This CDR3 is built from 13 residues. CDR3 sequence reads: CASSQETGVEQYF. Written as DNA, the CDR3 is TGCGCCAGCAGCCAAGAAACCGGGGTTGAGCAGTACTTC.

The chain links TRBV5-1 to TRBJ2-1; either TRBD1 or TRBD2 may fit D (5 bases each). Trimming took 4 bases from V and 3 from J, leaving 11 bases between them. The length of the CDR3 is 14 residues. Germline loops: CDR1 SGHRS, CDR2 YFSETQ. The DNA of the CDR3 is TGCGCCAGCAGCCTCCGGGACGGCTACAATGAGCAGTTCTTC. Protein sequence: CASSLRDGYNEQFF.

V usage is TRBV11-3 and J usage is TRBJ2-7, with 10 bases aligning to TRBD1. V trimming: 4 bases; J trimming: 5 bases; junction bases outside the gene matches: 11. The CDR3 length is 16 residues. Germline loops: CDR1 SGHNT, CDR2 YENEEA. The chain's CDR3 is CASSSYKGQGINEQYF. In DNA, the CDR3 is TGTGCCAGCAGCTCCTACAAGGGACAGGGGATAAACGAGCAGTACTTC.

V and J are TRBV5-6 and TRBJ1-1, with 8 bases matching TRBD1. The CDR3 runs to 15 residues. The germline V gene has CDR1 SGHDT and CDR2 YYEEEE. The V and J ends lost 4 bases and 1 base, in that order; junction bases with no gene match: 6. The CDR3 DNA is TGTGCCAGCAGCCCACGGACAGGGTGGAACACTGAAGCTTTCTTT. This gives the protein CASSPRTGWNTEAFF.